The 6 T cell receptor beta chains reported below all come from one sample, sequenced in a study of blood T cell repertoires in COVID-19. The protocol was immunoSEQ multiplex PCR, while the TCRdb copy is restricted to in-frame clones and leaves out a portion. The sample contains 200,000 to 250,000 clones, 86% of which appear only once. The sample consisted of peripheral blood. The receptors shown here come from a woman aged 25 to 45 who had recovered from COVID-19.

The CDR3 reads CASSSEYNNEQFF. The CDR3 DNA reads TGTGCCAGCAGCTCGGAGTACAACAATGAGCAGTTCTTC. The chain couples TRBV11-3 to TRBJ2-1; D gene unclear. The CDR3 sequence is 13 residues long. Trimming shortened V by 4 bases and J by 5 bases, and 9 bases separated the two germline ends. Germline lookup yields CDR1 SGHNT and CDR2 YENEEA. Combining the CDR3 with reference TRBV11-3 and TRBJ2-1 gives the whole variable domain EAGVVQSPRYKIIEKKQPVAFWCNPISGHNTLYWYLQNLGQGPELLIRYENEEAVDDSQLPKDRFSAERLKGVDSTLKIQPAELGDSAVYLCASSSEYNNEQFFGPGTRLTVL.

In nucleotides, the CDR3 is TGTGCAATCATTCGGGGGTTCGACACCGGGGAGCTGTTTTTT. Translating it yields CAIIRGFDTGELFF. The V call is TRBV2, the J call TRBJ2-2, with a weak D call TRBD2 (6 bases). In germline, CDR1 is SNHLY, CDR2 FYNNEI. The CDR3 loop spans 14 amino acids.

The chain joins TRBV20-1 to TRBJ2-3; D perhaps matches TRBD2 (6 bases). Between the trimmed V and J ends, which lost 3 bases and 1 base, there was a span of 14 bases. The CDR3 length is 15 residues. Germline V gene lookup returns CDR1 DFQATT and CDR2 SNEGSKA (reference sequence). The CDR3 nucleotides are TGCAGTGCTAGTGCGGCTAGCGAGGGCACAGATACGCAGTATTTT. Translating gives CSASAASEGTDTQYF.

The rearrangement links TRBV7-9 to TRBJ2-5; maybe TRBD2 (7 bases). CDR1 SEHNR and CDR2 FQNEAQ come from the germline V gene (reference sequence). The V end lost 5 bases, the J end lost 3 bases, and 22 bases lay between the germline ends. This CDR3 has 17 amino acids. The CDR3: CASSLAGERGFKETQYF. In nucleotides, the CDR3 is TGTGCCAGCAGCCTCGCAGGGGAGCGGGGATTCAAAGAGACCCAGTACTTC.

This chain joins TRBV7-9 and TRBJ2-3, with D maybe TRBD2 (5 bases). V was pared by 3 bases and J by 1 base, with 11 bases between. Germline loops: CDR1 SEHNR, CDR2 FQNEAQ (reference sequence). The CDR3 totals 15 residues. CDR3 coding DNA: TGTGCCAGCAGCTTCTCGGGAATAGGCACAGATACGCAGTATTTT. Protein sequence: CASSFSGIGTDTQYF. Full variable domain (remainder filled in from reference TRBV7-9 and TRBJ2-3): DTGVSQNPRHKITKRGQNVTFRCDPISEHNRLYWYRQTLGQGPEFLTYFQNEAQLEKSRLLSDRFSAERPKGSFSTLEIQRTEQGDSAMYLCASSFSGIGTDTQYFGPGTRLTVL.

In this sample, this clone turned up a few times. V usage is TRBV14 and J usage is TRBJ2-1; D is undetermined. CDR3 length: 14 amino acids. Per germline, CDR1 SGHDN and CDR2 FVKESK. Trimming stripped 4 bases from V and 6 bases from J, with 13 bases between. Here the CDR3 DNA reads TGTGCCAGCAGCCTGCTGGCTTACGCCAATGAGCAGTTCTTC. This sequence encodes CASSLLAYANEQFF.